This T cell receptor (beta chain) was profiled in a study of blood T cell repertoires in COVID-19 (dated by TCRdb to the early 2020s). Background for the entire study: Samples from collaborators originated in the United States, Italy and Spain and spanned both the acute and convalescent phases of COVID-19. The samples were drawn from the first 160 participants of the ongoing ImmuneRACE study and from roughly 1,300 subjects provided by 6 global collaborators. Nearly every sample came with metadata listing a de-identified subject ID, COVID-19 status, age in years and sex. The prospective study material was composed of cDNA or gDNA derived from T cells, B-cell-depleted T cells, or PBMCs. Where available, HLA class I and class II types were taken from metadata supplied by the sample provider and were not determined by assay-based typing. Deeply sampled blood TCRbeta repertoires from subjects exposed to, actively infected with, or recovered from COVID-19 were included in the dataset. The repertoires were made available in a free public database intended to serve as a resource for research on the immune response to SARS-CoV-2.

Beyond this particular receptor, the publication reports: How much clinical and demographic metadata was included differed by source and by participant, and the metadata was provided uncurated.

TCRbeta CDR3 regions were amplified from genomic DNA using the immunoSEQ Assay, a bias-controlled multiplex PCR. Concerning the study's data processing: The number of nucleated cells in each sample was estimated by amplification of reference gene primers within the assay. To quantify the absolute abundance of each unique TCRbeta CDR3 rearrangement, sequence reads were collapsed and filtered. For each sample, productive Simpson clonality was calculated as the square root of Simpson's diversity index over productive rearrangements. This is the immuneACCESS table as TCRdb keeps it, with only in-frame sequences that have V and J called. A part of the clones is gone; compared with another copy, unresolved V genes explain less than half, and the rest is unexplained. V, J and clone size are those of that table, while D and trimming were read from the DNA. Counted in this sample were some 250,000 clones; approximately 81% of them appeared once. Roughly 3.1% of the sample lies in the top ten.

In regard to this clone: This clone's antigen is unknown. No much larger clone is present one base from it, and per-base qualities are unavailable.

The germline ends are 21 bases apart after V is trimmed by 9 bases and J by 4 bases. CDR1 and CDR2, looked up from the germline V gene (reference sequence), are LNHDA and SQIVND. From cysteine to phenylalanine, the CDR3 is 15 amino acids long. The DNA shown is the 45-base CDR3, in frame from base 1. Collaborating institutions collected whole blood in K2EDTA tubes following their own protocols. For TCRbeta analysis, collaborators shipped samples as frozen whole blood, isolated PBMCs, or DNA extracted from either of those sample types. This TCR was recovered from a woman younger than 35 with acute or convalescent COVID-19. The sequenced sample consisted of peripheral blood. The chain joins TRBV19 to TRBJ1-1, with TRBD1 perhaps the D gene, on 6 matching bases. The CDR3 protein sequence reads: CASAGTELGGTEAFF. The nucleotides are TGTGCCAGCGCAGGGACGGAATTAGGGGGCACTGAAGCTTTCTTT.